The source of this TCR beta chain is a study of cytomegalovirus exposure and HLA in healthy donors. Study-level points and caveats: Most observed TCR sequences were rare, whereas some public TCRs were detected in many donors. As a later analysis showed, a missense DCLRE1C variant was linked to trimming of TCR beta V- and J-genes. In a later analysis, specific HLA alleles were associated with some 16,000 TCR beta sequences at a 0.05 false discovery rate. Follow-up analysis found HLA locus-dependent TCR association rates, highest for DRB1 and lowest for HLA-C.

With regard to this clone: Its target is not known. This CDR3 is also generated by other DNA sequences in the sample.

V dropped 5 bases and J dropped 3 bases, with 13 bases sitting between them. The germline V gene has CDR1 SGHAT and CDR2 FQNNGV. CDR3 length equals 14 residues. The PCR used 60 Vbeta and 13 Jbeta primers. Sequencing was performed with immunoSEQ multiplex PCR; in TCRdb, only in-frame clones are kept and a portion is missing. The sample contains tens of thousands of clones, about three quarters of which appear only once. The sample taken for sequencing was PBMCs. The chain employs TRBV11-2 and TRBJ1-2; possible D gene TRBD1, 5 bases. The TCR comes from a female donor in good health and CMV-seronegative. This CDR3 is CASSPVREDYGYTF. In nucleotides, the CDR3 is TGTGCCAGCAGCCCTGTCAGGGAGGACTATGGCTACACCTTC.